This T cell receptor beta chain was captured in a study of immune characterization of retroperitoneal liposarcoma. The trim removed 6 bases at V and 3 bases at J, leaving 11 bases unmatched. Germline lookup yields CDR1 MNHNS and CDR2 SASEGT. The CDR3 spans 16 residues. TCRdb called the PCR reads again in MiXCR, with one record for every CDR3 protein. The table has roughly 20,000 distinct CDR3 sequences, approximately 40% seen once. The chain employs TRBV6-1 and TRBJ1-1, with 9 bases matching TRBD1. This sequence originates from a male donor with retroperitoneal liposarcoma. The sample taken for sequencing was blood. The DNA of the CDR3 is TGTGCCAGCAGGGTCCCGGGACAGGGTTCGGACACTGAAGCTTTCTTT. Its protein is CASRVPGQGSDTEAFF.